This TCR beta chain was sequenced in a study of T cell repertoires and HLA-DP antigens (dated by TCRdb to about 2018). About the investigation overall: An in vitro model of CD4+ T cell alloreactivity against allogeneic HLA-DP presented by transduced HeLa cells was used in the study. One alloantigen differed from self by one peptide-binding groove amino acid, whereas the other differed by ten, modelling structurally similar versus dissimilar alloantigens. The three donors, two male and one female, ranged from the 18-to-29 to the 60-to-69 age band. An average DNA input of about 220 ng was used for sorted CD137+CD4+ samples, compared with 1,200 ng for pre-culture CD4+ samples. The paper as a whole reports these results and caveats: An average cumulative frequency of approximately 35% against one allele and about 48% against the other was found for clones undetected before culture. Limitations included only a few donors, a non-physiological HeLa antigen-presenting system, and the use of total CD4+ responder cells. Sorted CD137+ cells showed similar clonality against both alloantigens (roughly 0.4), much higher than the clonality of pre-culture samples (roughly 0.04). Separate analysis of naive and memory CD4+ repertoires was not performed.

Untouched CD4+ T cells were isolated from Ficoll-separated PBMC by magnetic bead negative selection, reaching an average purity of around 98%. Untouched CD4+ T cells were isolated from Ficoll-separated PBMC with magnetic beads, reaching about 98% purity with negligible CD8+ contamination. Peripheral blood mononuclear cells came from the buffy coats of a few healthy blood donors, who served as the study's donors. CMV seronegative status was shared by all three donors. Genomic DNA was extracted with the DNeasy Blood & Tissue Kit. For each subject, genomic DNA from sorted CD137+CD4+ cells and from pre-culture CD4+ baseline samples underwent TCRB sequencing. The CDR3, cysteine through phenylalanine, is 13 amino acids long. Only the CDR3 portion is preserved as DNA: 39 bases, with reading frame beginning at the first base. V loses 5 bases, J loses 9 bases, and the germline ends lie 14 bases apart. In the germline V gene, CDR1 corresponds to MDHEN and CDR2 to SYDVKM.

TCRB CDR3 regions were amplified with the immunoSEQ multiplex PCR using forward primers for 54 TRBV segments and reverse primers for 13 TRBJ segments. Pre-culture CD4+ samples were sequenced at deep resolution with a target of some 200,000 T cell genomes. Sequencing of the amplicons was done on an Illumina HiSeq System, giving 87 bp reads that spanned the CDR3. As for how the authors treated the data: Correction for PCR and sequencing errors was applied to reads, and CDR3 regions were defined through alignment to IMGT reference sequences. Template and unique rearrangement counts were estimated using synthetic template pools. Clonality was computed as 1 minus Pielou's evenness. Richness was estimated with the Daley-Smith estimator. Morisita's index served as the measure of repertoire overlap. Clones present in cultured samples but not detected in the pre-culture repertoire of the same donor were defined as low-abundance clones. TCRdb holds this immuneACCESS table with in-frame rearrangements only. Some clones are missing; in checked studies, unresolved V genes explain under half, and the rest has no known cause. From that table come the V and J calls and clone size; the DNA was used to work out D and trimming. This sample is represented by around 100,000 clones; about 91% of them were singletons. More than 0.25% of the sample is in the top ten clones.

Notes on this clone: Its antigen has not been determined. Base qualities are not recorded, but no much larger clone differs from it by a single base.

The receptor was derived from a woman younger than 30 in good health and CMV-seronegative. The sequence joins TRBV28 to TRBJ2-4; the D gene is perhaps TRBD1, on 5 matching bases. The sample was CD4+ T cells from PBMCs. The bases read TGTGCCAGCAGTCCGCCAGGGTATGGCATTCAGTACTTC. Translation gives CASSPPGYGIQYF.